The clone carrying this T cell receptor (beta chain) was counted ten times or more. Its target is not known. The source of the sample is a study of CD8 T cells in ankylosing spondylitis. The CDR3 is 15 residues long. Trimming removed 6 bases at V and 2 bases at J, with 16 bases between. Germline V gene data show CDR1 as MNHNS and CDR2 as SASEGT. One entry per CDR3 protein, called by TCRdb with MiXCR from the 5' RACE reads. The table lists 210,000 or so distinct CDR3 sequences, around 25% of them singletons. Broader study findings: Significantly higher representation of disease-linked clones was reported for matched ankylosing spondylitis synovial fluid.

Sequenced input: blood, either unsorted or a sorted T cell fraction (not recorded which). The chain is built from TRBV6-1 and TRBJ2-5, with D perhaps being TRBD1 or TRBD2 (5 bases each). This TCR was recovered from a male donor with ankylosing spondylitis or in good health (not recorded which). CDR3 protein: CASRGPAQIQETQYF. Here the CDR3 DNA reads TGTGCCAGCAGGGGACCGGCGCAGATACAAGAGACCCAGTACTTC.